The source of this T cell receptor (beta chain) is a study of blood T cells in healthy people across ages. The CDR3 is made up of 17 amino acids. Germline V gene sequence: CDR1 MGHRA, CDR2 YSYEKL. Using a J-beta primer mix together with a sample-barcoded 5' primer, a second PCR was run for about 6 to 12 cycles. TCRdb re-called the 5' RACE reads through MiXCR, storing one row per CDR3 protein. This repertoire shows about 570,000 distinct CDR3 sequences, approximately 27% found once; its top ten account for around 20%. This TCR came from a woman in her 70s in good health. The chain couples TRBV4-1 to TRBJ2-7, with 9 bases matching TRBD1. TRBJ2-5 explains the end of the DNA better; the J call may be wrong. The sequencing input was blood. The CDR3 is CASSQDRTNRGRKTQYF. The CDR3 nucleotides read TGCGCCAGCAGCCAAGATCGGACCAACAGGGGGCGGAAGACCCAGTACTTC.